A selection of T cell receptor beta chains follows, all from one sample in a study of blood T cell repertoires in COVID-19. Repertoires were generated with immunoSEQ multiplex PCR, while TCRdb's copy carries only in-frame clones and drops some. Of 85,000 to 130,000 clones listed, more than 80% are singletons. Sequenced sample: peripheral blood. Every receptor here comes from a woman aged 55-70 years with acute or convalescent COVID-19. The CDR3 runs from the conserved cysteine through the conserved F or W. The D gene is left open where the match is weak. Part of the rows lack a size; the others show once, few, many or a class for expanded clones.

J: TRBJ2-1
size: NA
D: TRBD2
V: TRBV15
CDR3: CATSRDIGGSLNEQFF
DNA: TGTGCCACCAGCAGAGATATCGGCGGGAGTCTAAATGAGCAGTTCTTC

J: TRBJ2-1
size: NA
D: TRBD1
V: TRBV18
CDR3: CASSPTGGGYNEQFF
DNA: TGTGCCAGCTCACCGACAGGGGGAGGATACAATGAGCAGTTCTTC

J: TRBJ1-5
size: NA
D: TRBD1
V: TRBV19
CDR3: CASSTYRGDQPQHF
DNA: TGTGCCAGTAGTACCTACAGGGGGGATCAGCCCCAGCATTTT

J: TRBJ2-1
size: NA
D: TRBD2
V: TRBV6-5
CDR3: CASSLGLAGNEQFF
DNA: TGTGCCAGCAGTTTAGGACTAGCGGGTAATGAGCAGTTCTTC

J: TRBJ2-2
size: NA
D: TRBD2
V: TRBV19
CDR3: CASSPNPLAGGVPGELFF
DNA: TGTGCCAGTAGTCCCAACCCTCTTGCGGGGGGCGTCCCCGGGGAGCTGTTTTTT

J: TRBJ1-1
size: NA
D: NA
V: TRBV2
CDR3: CASRRQNTEAFF
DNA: TGTGCCAGCAGGCGACAGAACACTGAAGCTTTCTTT

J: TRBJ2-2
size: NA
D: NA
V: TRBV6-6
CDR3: CASSYGGRLTGELFF
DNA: TGTGCCAGCAGTTACGGGGGGAGGCTGACCGGGGAGCTGTTTTTT

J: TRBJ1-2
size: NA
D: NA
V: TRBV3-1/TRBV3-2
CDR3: CASSQDGRGIPSYGYTF
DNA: TGTGCCAGCAGCCAAGATGGAAGGGGGATCCCTTCCTATGGCTACACCTTC

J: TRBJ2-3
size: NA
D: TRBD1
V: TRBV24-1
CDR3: CATSEAGTGGEDTQYF
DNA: TGTGCCACCAGTGAGGCCGGGACAGGGGGTGAAGATACGCAGTATTTT

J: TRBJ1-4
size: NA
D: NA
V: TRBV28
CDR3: CASSVVGLATNEKLFF
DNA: TGTGCCAGCAGTGTGGTGGGGCTTGCAACTAATGAAAAACTGTTTTTT

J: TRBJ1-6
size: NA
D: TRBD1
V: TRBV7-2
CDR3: CASSLVGIQGANSPLHF
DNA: TGTGCCAGCAGCTTAGTCGGAATCCAGGGGGCAAATTCACCCCTCCACTTT

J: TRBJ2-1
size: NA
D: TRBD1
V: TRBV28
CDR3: CASSRPGQGYNEQFF
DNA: TGTGCCAGCAGTCGGCCGGGACAGGGTTACAATGAGCAGTTCTTC

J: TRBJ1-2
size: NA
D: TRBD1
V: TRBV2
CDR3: CASSDQGVRESYGYTF
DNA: TGTGCCAGCAGTGATCAGGGGGTAAGAGAGAGCTATGGCTACACCTTC

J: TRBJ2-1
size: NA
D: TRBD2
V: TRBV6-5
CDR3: CASKLQLASYNEQFF
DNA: TGTGCCAGCAAACTCCAACTAGCGAGCTACAATGAGCAGTTCTTC

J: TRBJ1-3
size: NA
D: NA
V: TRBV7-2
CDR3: CASSLGLQAGNTIYF
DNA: TGTGCCAGCAGCTTAGGGCTGCAAGCTGGAAACACCATATATTTT

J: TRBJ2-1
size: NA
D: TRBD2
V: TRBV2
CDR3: CASRLELAAAKGEQFF
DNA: TGTGCCAGCAGGCTAGAACTAGCGGCAGCTAAGGGTGAGCAGTTCTTC

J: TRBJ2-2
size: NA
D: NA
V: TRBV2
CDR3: CASHGGPNTGELFF
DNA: TGTGCCAGCCATGGGGGCCCGAACACCGGGGAGCTGTTTTTT

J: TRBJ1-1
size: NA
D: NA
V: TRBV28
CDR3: CASSPIDTGAMNTEAFF
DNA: TGTGCCAGCAGCCCAATAGACACAGGAGCGATGAACACTGAAGCTTTCTTT

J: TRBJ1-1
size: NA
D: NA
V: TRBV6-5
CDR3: CASSPEPGVNTEAFF
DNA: TGTGCCAGCAGCCCCGAGCCAGGGGTGAACACTGAAGCTTTCTTT

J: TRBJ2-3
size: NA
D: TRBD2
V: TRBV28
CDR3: CASRRRRGGATDTQYF
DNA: TGTGCCAGCAGGCGTCGACGGGGGGGCGCTACAGATACGCAGTATTTT

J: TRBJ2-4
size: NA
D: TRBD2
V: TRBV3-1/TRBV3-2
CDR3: CASSQDVLAVAQYF
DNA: TGTGCCAGCAGCCAAGATGTGCTAGCGGTGGCTCAGTACTTC

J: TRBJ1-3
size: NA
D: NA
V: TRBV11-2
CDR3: CASSLQVSSGNTIYF
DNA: TGTGCCAGCAGCCTACAGGTTAGCTCTGGAAACACCATATATTTT

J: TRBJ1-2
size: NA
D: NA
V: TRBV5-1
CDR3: CASSPTEGEPNYGYTF
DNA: TGCGCCAGCAGCCCTACAGAGGGGGAACCTAACTATGGCTACACCTTC

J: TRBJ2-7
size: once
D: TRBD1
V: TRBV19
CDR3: CASSPLGQGPYEQYF
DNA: TGTGCCAGTAGTCCCCTGGGACAGGGCCCCTACGAGCAGTACTTC

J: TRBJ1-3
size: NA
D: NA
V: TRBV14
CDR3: CASSQQGLVGNTIYF
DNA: TGTGCCAGCAGCCAACAGGGATTGGTCGGAAACACCATATATTTT

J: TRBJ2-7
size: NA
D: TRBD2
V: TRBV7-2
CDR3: CASSDGLGYEQYF
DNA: TGTGCCAGCAGCGATGGACTAGGCTACGAGCAGTACTTC

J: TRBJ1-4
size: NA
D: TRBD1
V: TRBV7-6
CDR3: CASSQGTATNEKLFF
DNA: TGTGCCAGCAGCCAAGGGACAGCAACTAATGAAAAACTGTTTTTT

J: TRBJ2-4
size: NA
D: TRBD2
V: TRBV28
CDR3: CASSLWDSGPGGF
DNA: TGTGCCAGCAGTTTATGGGACTCCGGCCCGGGGGGCTTC

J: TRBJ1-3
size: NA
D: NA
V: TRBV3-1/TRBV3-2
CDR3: CASSQDLMSGNTIYF
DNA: TGTGCCAGCAGCCAAGATTTGATGAGTGGAAACACCATATATTTT

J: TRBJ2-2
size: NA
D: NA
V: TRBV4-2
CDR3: CASSQDLSENTGELFF
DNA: TGTGCCAGCAGCCAAGATCTGAGCGAAAACACCGGGGAGCTGTTTTTT

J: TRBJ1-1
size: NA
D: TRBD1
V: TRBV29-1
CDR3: CSVNTGGAITEAFF
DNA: TGCAGCGTTAATACAGGGGGCGCGATCACTGAAGCTTTCTTT

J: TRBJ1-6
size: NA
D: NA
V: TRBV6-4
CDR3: CASSDQDGAPLHF
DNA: TGTGCCAGCAGTGACCAGGACGGGGCACCCCTCCACTTT

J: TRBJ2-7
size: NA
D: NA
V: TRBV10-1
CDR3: CASSESTRGTVFYEQYF
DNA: TGCGCCAGCAGTGAGTCGACTCGGGGGACAGTTTTCTACGAGCAGTACTTC

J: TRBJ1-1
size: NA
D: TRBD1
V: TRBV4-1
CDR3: CASSLLTGGNTEAFF
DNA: TGCGCCAGCAGCCTACTGACAGGGGGGAACACTGAAGCTTTCTTT

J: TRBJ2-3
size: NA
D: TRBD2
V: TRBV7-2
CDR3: CASSYPTSGGRDTQYF
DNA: TGTGCCAGCAGCTACCCGACTAGCGGGGGGAGAGATACGCAGTATTTT

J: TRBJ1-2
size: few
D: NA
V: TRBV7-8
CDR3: CASSARSGRTNYGYTF
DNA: TGTGCCAGCAGCGCACGTTCGGGGAGAACTAACTATGGCTACACCTTC

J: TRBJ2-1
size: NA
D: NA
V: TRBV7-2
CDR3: CASSLRGRVSWGEQFF
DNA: TGTGCCAGCAGCTTAAGGGGCAGGGTCTCTTGGGGTGAGCAGTTCTTC

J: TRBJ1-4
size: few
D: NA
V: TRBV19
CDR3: CASSEPGGSEKLFF
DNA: TGTGCCAGTTCCGAGCCCGGGGGTAGTGAAAAACTGTTTTTT

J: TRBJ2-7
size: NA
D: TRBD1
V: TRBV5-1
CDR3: CASSLGEGATKQYF
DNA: TGCGCCAGCAGCTTGGGTGAGGGGGCTACGAAACAGTACTTC

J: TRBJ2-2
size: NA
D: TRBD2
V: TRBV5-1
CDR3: CASSLESGGLNTGELFF
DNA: TGCGCCAGCAGCTTGGAAAGCGGGGGACTTAACACCGGGGAGCTGTTTTTT

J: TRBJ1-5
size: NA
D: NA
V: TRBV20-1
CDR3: CSASSSGDSQPQHF
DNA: TGCAGTGCTAGTTCGTCCGGGGATAGTCAGCCCCAGCATTTT

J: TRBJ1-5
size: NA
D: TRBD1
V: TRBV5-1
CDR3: CASSPGQYSNQPQHF
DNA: TGCGCCAGCAGCCCGGGACAGTATAGCAATCAGCCCCAGCATTTT

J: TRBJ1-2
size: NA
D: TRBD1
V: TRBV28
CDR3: CASFGRGEDYGYTF
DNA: TGTGCCAGCTTCGGCAGGGGGGAAGACTATGGCTACACCTTC

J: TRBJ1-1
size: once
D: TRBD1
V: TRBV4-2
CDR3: CASSPDRVNTEAFF
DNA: TGTGCCAGCAGCCCGGACAGGGTGAACACTGAAGCTTTCTTT

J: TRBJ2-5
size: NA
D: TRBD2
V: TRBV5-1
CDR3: CASSLLAEQETQYF
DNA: TGCGCCAGCAGCTTACTAGCGGAACAAGAGACCCAGTACTTC